This is a list of T cell receptor beta chains from one sample in a study of blood T cell repertoires in COVID-19. Clones were read by immunoSEQ multiplex PCR, and TCRdb kept only the in-frame ones, dropping some. The repertoire holds about 53,000 clones, with roughly 85% as singletons. Sequenced sample: peripheral blood. The receptors derive from a man older than 75 with acute or convalescent COVID-19. The CDR3 runs from the conserved cysteine through the conserved F or W. The D gene is left open where the match is weak. Size values are once, few and many counts, or a class for expanded clones, and some rows have none.

cdr3_nt cdr3_aa d_call clone_size j_call v_call
TGTGCCAGCAGTTACTCCGGGACAGATGGCTACACCTTC CASSYSGTDGYTF TRBD1 . TRBJ1-2 TRBV6-5
TGTGCCAGCAGCGATCCGGGGAAAACCGCCCTTGGGTACTATGGCTACACCTTC CASSDPGKTALGYYGYTF . . TRBJ1-2 TRBV5-4
TGTGCCAGCAGCTCCCTCCGGGGCGGGGGGCGTTCGTACGAGCAGTACTTC CASSSLRGGGRSYEQYF TRBD2 once TRBJ2-7 TRBV11-2
TGCAGCGTTGTGACACGTGGCTTCACTGAAGCTTTCTTT CSVVTRGFTEAFF . . TRBJ1-1 TRBV29-1
TGTGCCAGCAGCTTGTCCGGACAGAACACTGAAGCTTTCTTT CASSLSGQNTEAFF . . TRBJ1-1 TRBV5-6
TGCGCCAGCAGCTTGTCGACTAGCGGGGGGTCTTCTAGCACAGATACGCAGTATTTT CASSLSTSGGSSSTDTQYF TRBD2 . TRBJ2-3 TRBV5-1
TGTGCCAGCAGCTCCACCCCCATAAGCGGGGGGACTACAGATACGCAGTATTTT CASSSTPISGGTTDTQYF TRBD2 . TRBJ2-3 TRBV7-9
TGCGCCAGCAGCACGTTACAGGGCGCCAATGAGCAGTTCTTC CASSTLQGANEQFF . . TRBJ2-1 TRBV4-3
TGCGCCAGCAGCCCCTGGACGCCGGATAGCGGGGGCACAGATACGCAGTATTTT CASSPWTPDSGGTDTQYF TRBD2 . TRBJ2-3 TRBV4-3
TGTGCCAGCAGCACCACTAGCGGGGGGCTGAAAGATACGCAGTATTTT CASSTTSGGLKDTQYF TRBD2 . TRBJ2-3 TRBV7-3
TGTGCCAGCAGTTTAGGGGGCTACACCGGGGAGCTGTTTTTT CASSLGGYTGELFF TRBD1 once TRBJ2-2 TRBV6-5
TGTGCCAGCACCATCCCGGGCGGGGGGCGTGAAAAACTGTTTTTT CASTIPGGGREKLFF . . TRBJ1-4 TRBV7-3
TGTGCTAGTGGTGTCTTCCGGGACACACAAAATCAGCCCCAGCATTTT CASGVFRDTQNQPQHF . once TRBJ1-5 TRBV12-5
TGTGCCAGCAGCCTGGCGGGATCTCTTGAAAAACTGTTTTTT CASSLAGSLEKLFF . . TRBJ1-4 TRBV7-6
TGCGCCAGCAGTCCGGACAGGGCACCTAACTATGGCTACACCTTC CASSPDRAPNYGYTF TRBD1 . TRBJ1-2 TRBV5-1
TGTGCCAGCAGCGTAGTCGCGGGGGGGCCGGTAAATGAGCAGTTCTTC CASSVVAGGPVNEQFF TRBD2 . TRBJ2-1 TRBV9
TGCGCCAGCAGTGGCGGAGGGTACGGCTACACCTTC CASSGGGYGYTF . . TRBJ1-2 TRBV10-2
TGTGCCAGCAGCTTCCCTCGCGCAGGGGACGCCTACGAGCAGTACTTC CASSFPRAGDAYEQYF . . TRBJ2-7 TRBV7-9
TGCGCCAGCAGAAAGGGACAGGGAGATACGCAGTATTTT CASRKGQGDTQYF TRBD1 . TRBJ2-3 TRBV10-1